These T cell receptor beta chains were read from a single sample in a study of identical twins. MiXCR, applied by TCRdb to the 5' RACE reads, yields one record per CDR3 protein. The repertoire holds 200,000 to 250,000 distinct CDR3 sequences, with approximately 5.9% as singletons. The data also belong to a second study, concerning T cells expressing NK-cell markers.

The sample was CD8+ T cells sorted from blood. The receptors were sampled from a woman aged 18-29 years in good health. CDR3s include the opening cysteine and the closing phenylalanine or tryptophan. Fields, in order: V gene, J gene, D gene, clone size, CDR3 DNA, CDR3 protein. The D gene is left open where the match is weak. Clone size, where shown, is once, few, many, or a class for clones that have expanded.

TRBV5-6	TRBJ1-1	NA	few	TGTGCCAGCACCGCGGGGCCCACTGAAGCTTTCTTT	CASTAGPTEAFF
TRBV5-1	TRBJ2-1	NA	many	TGCGCCAGCAGCAGACTAGGAAATGAGCAGTTCTTC	CASSRLGNEQFF
TRBV12-3/TRBV12-4	TRBJ2-5	NA	NA	TGTGCCAGCAGTTTTTATGTGGCAGGGTCACCGGAGACCCAGTACTTC	CASSFYVAGSPETQYF
TRBV12-3/TRBV12-4	TRBJ2-6	NA	NA	TGTGCCAGCAGTTTAAAAGCTACCTCCCATGGGGCCAACGTCCTGACTTTC	CASSLKATSHGANVLTF
TRBV5-1	TRBJ2-1	NA	few	TGCGCCAGCAGCTTCTTGGGAGCCCTCTCCTACAATGAGCAGTTCTTC	CASSFLGALSYNEQFF
TRBV7-8	TRBJ2-7	TRBD2	few	TGTGCCAGCTATGGGGTAGCGGGACTCGGTCCCTACGAGCAGTACTTC	CASYGVAGLGPYEQYF
TRBV7-9	TRBJ2-1	NA	NA	TGTGCCAGCAGCCTTAAGGGCCTGGCGGGGAATGAGCAGTTCTTC	CASSLKGLAGNEQFF
TRBV9	TRBJ2-7	NA	NA	TGTGCCAGCAGCGGCATGGACTACGAGCAGTACTTC	CASSGMDYEQYF
TRBV4-3	TRBJ1-1	NA	few	TGCGCCAGCAGCCAAGGGGGGGAGGAGGCTTTCTTT	CASSQGGEEAFF
TRBV7-8	TRBJ2-7	NA	many	TGTGCCAGCAGCTTTGAAGGTTACGAGCAGTACTTC	CASSFEGYEQYF
TRBV14	TRBJ2-4	NA	few	TGTGCCAGCAGCCAAGACGTGGGGACGGACATTCAGTACTTC	CASSQDVGTDIQYF
TRBV6-2/TRBV6-3	TRBJ2-7	NA	many	TGTGCCAGCAGTTACGCCTACGAGCAGTACTTC	CASSYAYEQYF
TRBV6-1	TRBJ2-7	NA	few	TGTGCCAGCATCGGGACTGACTCCTACGAGCAGTACTTC	CASIGTDSYEQYF
TRBV25-1	TRBJ2-5	NA	many	TGTGCCAGCCTTGGGGGAGAGACCCAGTACTTC	CASLGGETQYF
TRBV7-9	TRBJ2-1	NA	many	TGTGCCAGCAGCTCTTTCAAAACACTCTCTTCCTACAATGAGCAGTTCTTC	CASSSFKTLSSYNEQFF
TRBV4-1	TRBJ2-1	TRBD2	NA	TGCGCCAGCAGCCAAGAGACTAGCTCCAATGAGCAGTTCTTC	CASSQETSSNEQFF
TRBV7-9	TRBJ2-7	NA	few	TGTGCCAGCAGCCCCCAGGAGGGAATGGGCGAGCAGTACTTC	CASSPQEGMGEQYF
TRBV5-1	TRBJ2-5	NA	many	TGCGCCAGCAGCTTGGCCGGGGGAAACCAAGAGACCCAGTACTTC	CASSLAGGNQETQYF
TRBV25-1	TRBJ2-7	NA	few	TGTGCCAGCAGTTTAACCGGGGCCGGGAACGAGCAGTACTTC	CASSLTGAGNEQYF
TRBV2	TRBJ2-7	TRBD2	many	TGTGCCAGCGACTCTAGCGGCACCTACGAGCAGTACTTC	CASDSSGTYEQYF
TRBV12-3/TRBV12-4	TRBJ1-1	TRBD1	few	TGTGCCAGCAGTTTAGGACGGGACAGCGCTGGCACTGAAGCTTTCTTT	CASSLGRDSAGTEAFF
TRBV7-2	TRBJ2-5	TRBD1	NA	TGTGCCAGCAGCCTAGAAACAGGGGGCGCGTGGGAGACCCAGTACTTC	CASSLETGGAWETQYF
TRBV25-1	TRBJ2-7	NA	many	TGTGCCAGCAGTGTGAGCCGGGGCGAGCAGTACTTC	CASSVSRGEQYF
TRBV19	TRBJ1-2	NA	few	TGTGCCAGTACTTTCGTTACTGGTACTAACTATGGCTACACCTTC	CASTFVTGTNYGYTF
TRBV7-9	TRBJ2-6	NA	NA	TGTGCCAGCAGCTTAGGAGCGGAGAGCTCTGGGGCCAACGTCCTGACTTTC	CASSLGAESSGANVLTF
TRBV5-5	TRBJ1-4	NA	NA	TGTGCCAGCAGCTTGTATGGAAAACTGTTTTTT	CASSLYGKLFF
TRBV4-1	TRBJ2-1	NA	NA	TGCGCCAGCAGAAAGGAAGGGGGGGGCGATGAGCAGTTCTTC	CASRKEGGGDEQFF
TRBV20-1	TRBJ2-2	TRBD2	few	TGCAGTGCAGTACTAGCGGGAAAGGCCGGGGAGCTGTTTTTT	CSAVLAGKAGELFF
TRBV6-1	TRBJ2-2	TRBD1	NA	TGTGCCAGCAGTAAAGGGACAGGGGGCTGGACGAACACCGGGGAGCTGTTTTTT	CASSKGTGGWTNTGELFF
TRBV2	TRBJ2-2	TRBD2	many	TGTGCCAGCAGCCTACTAGCGGGGGGGCTTACCGGGGAGCTGTTTTTT	CASSLLAGGLTGELFF
TRBV12-3/TRBV12-4	TRBJ2-5	TRBD2	many	TGTGCCAGCTCCCCGGGGGGGGCTTGGGAGACCCAGTACTTC	CASSPGGAWETQYF
TRBV12-3/TRBV12-4	TRBJ2-2	TRBD2	many	TGTGCCGGCGGGGGGCCCAACGGGGAGCTGTTTTTT	CAGGGPNGELFF
TRBV12-3/TRBV12-4	TRBJ2-4	TRBD2	many	TGTGCCAGCAGTCCAAGCGGGGAGGACAAAAACATTCAGTACTTC	CASSPSGEDKNIQYF
TRBV30	TRBJ1-2	NA	few	TGTGCCTACCGGGGCCCTCTTATGCCTGGCTACACCTTC	CAYRGPLMPGYTF
TRBV16	TRBJ2-7	NA	many	TGTGCCAGCAGCCCCCCGAGGGGGGTAACCGAGCAGTACTTC	CASSPPRGVTEQYF
TRBV4-3	TRBJ2-7	TRBD2	many	TGCGCCAGCAGCCAAGGTATCGCTAGCGGGATGGGGGAGCAGTACTTC	CASSQGIASGMGEQYF
TRBV12-3/TRBV12-4	TRBJ2-7	NA	many	TGTGCCAGCAGCACCAGGTCATGGCCCGGCGAGCAGTACTTC	CASSTRSWPGEQYF
TRBV5-1	TRBJ2-3	NA	few	TGCGCCAGCAGCCCTGGGGGCCAGCGGCGGAGACCCACAGATACGCAGTATTTT	CASSPGGQRRRPTDTQYF
TRBV6-1	TRBJ2-2	NA	NA	TGTGCCAGCAGAGAAATCACCGGGGAGCTGTTTTTT	CASREITGELFF
TRBV7-2	TRBJ2-1	NA	few	TGTGCCAGCAGCATCAGCGAGGGCCAGCCCAATGAGCAGTTCTTC	CASSISEGQPNEQFF
TRBV29-1	TRBJ2-1	NA	NA	TGCAGCGCCCCGACAGAATACAATGAGCAGTTCTTC	CSAPTEYNEQFF
TRBV14	TRBJ2-7	TRBD1	few	TGTGCCAGCAGCCAAGCCAACAGGGGCGACGAGCAGTACTTC	CASSQANRGDEQYF
TRBV29-1	TRBJ2-3	NA	many	TGCAGCGTTTTTCCCGGGGGCCCTAGCACAGATACGCAGTATTTT	CSVFPGGPSTDTQYF
TRBV7-9	TRBJ2-2	TRBD2	NA	TGTGCCAGCAGCCACGGGACTAGCGGGACCGACGGGGAGCTGTTTTTT	CASSHGTSGTDGELFF
TRBV13	TRBJ2-1	TRBD2	few	TGTGCCAGCAGCCAACGGACTAGCTCCTACAATGAGCAGTTCTTC	CASSQRTSSYNEQFF
TRBV6-2/TRBV6-3	TRBJ2-6	TRBD2	few	TGTGCCAGCAGTTACTCGTCCCGACTAGCGGGGGGGGTATCTGGGGCCAACGTCCTGACTTTC	CASSYSSRLAGGVSGANVLTF
TRBV12-3/TRBV12-4	TRBJ1-2	TRBD1	NA	TGTGCCAGCAGCAAGCTCCGGACAGGGGGCGACTATGGCTACACCTTC	CASSKLRTGGDYGYTF
TRBV29-1	TRBJ2-2	TRBD2	NA	TGCAGCGGCGAGGGGACTAGCGACGGCACCGGGGAGCTGTTTTTT	CSGEGTSDGTGELFF
TRBV5-1	TRBJ2-7	TRBD1	NA	TGCGCCAGCAGCGGGCGCGGGACAGGGCCGTACTTC	CASSGRGTGPYF
TRBV3-1	TRBJ2-3	NA	NA	TGTGCCAGCAGCAAACGCCGGGACGTCACAGATACGCAGTATTTT	CASSKRRDVTDTQYF
TRBV7-2	TRBJ2-7	NA	many	TGTGCCAGCAGCTTTCCACCAGGGGACGAGCAGTACTTC	CASSFPPGDEQYF
TRBV12-3/TRBV12-4	TRBJ1-4	NA	few	TGTGCCAGCAGTTTTTGGGGCCCTAATGAAAAACTGTTTTTT	CASSFWGPNEKLFF
TRBV20-1	TRBJ2-1	TRBD1	few	TGCAGTGCAGGGGACAGACCCAATGAGCAGTTCTTC	CSAGDRPNEQFF
TRBV29-1	TRBJ2-2	TRBD2	NA	TGCAGCGTTGCTACTAGCGACACCGGGGAGCTGTTTTTT	CSVATSDTGELFF
TRBV5-1	TRBJ1-2	NA	NA	TGCGCCAGCAGCTTGGGGGACGCCGACTATGGCTACACCTTC	CASSLGDADYGYTF
TRBV2	TRBJ1-2	NA	NA	TGTGCCAGCGGGGGAGCGATATTCGGCTACACCTTC	CASGGAIFGYTF